These 17 T cell receptor beta chains came from one sample sequenced in a study of T cell repertoires in ileal Crohn's disease. Sequencing was performed with immunoSEQ multiplex PCR; in TCRdb, only in-frame clones are kept and a portion is missing. The sample includes around 15,000 clones, about 92% of them seen just once. Time point specified: inflamed ileum from the surgical specimen. The specimen sequenced was ileal tissue. Every receptor here comes from an adult with Crohn's disease.

This clone has just one count. The V call is TRBV19, the J call TRBJ2-3; 12 bases line up with TRBD2. After removal of 4 bases from V and 5 bases from J, the junction contained 16 bases not matched to a gene. Germline CDR1 and CDR2: LNHDA and SQIVND (reference sequence). CDR3 size: 19 residues. The CDR3 coding sequence is TGTGCCAGTAGTACGACTAGCGGGGGCCGTTTGGGAACCAGAGATACGCAGTATTTT. Its protein is CASSTTSGGRLGTRDTQYF.

The chain employs TRBV28 and TRBJ1-2; 8 bases are shared with TRBD1. With V trimmed by 6 bases and J by 3 bases, 3 bases remained unmatched. CDR1 and CDR2 from the germline V gene are MDHEN and SYDVKM. The CDR3 runs to 13 residues. In DNA form, the CDR3 reads TGTGCCAGCAGGGACAGGGTCGACTATGGCTACACCTTC. This encodes CASRDRVDYGYTF.

V gene TRBV4-3 combines with J gene TRBJ1-3; unclear D gene. This CDR3 contains 18 residues. CDR1 and CDR2 from the germline V gene are LGHNA and YSLEER. Trimming pared 1 base from V and 2 bases from J, leaving 18 bases between. The CDR3 here is CASSQALGGVYTGNTIYF. The CDR3 DNA sequence: TGCGCCAGCAGCCAAGCGCTAGGAGGAGTTTACACTGGAAACACCATATATTTT.

This clone appeared a single time. V and J are TRBV6-1 and TRBJ1-2; D gene ambiguous. CDR3 length equals 13 residues. V was trimmed by 4 bases and J by 4 bases, leaving 10 bases between them. Germline V gives CDR1 MNHNS, CDR2 SASEGT. Here the CDR3 DNA reads TGTGCCAGCAGTGTTGAGGGTCTCTATGGCTACACCTTC. Translating gives CASSVEGLYGYTF.

The chain couples TRBV5-5 to TRBJ2-2; no reliable D call. The V gene's germline CDR1 is SGHKS and CDR2 YYEKEE (reference sequence). Trimming shortened V by 4 bases and J by 8 bases, and 9 bases separated the two germline ends. The CDR3 is 12 amino acids. CDR3 residues: CASSPDGGELFF. In DNA, the CDR3 is TGTGCCAGCAGCCCCGATGGGGGGGAGCTGTTTTTT.

The chain carries TRBV4-2 and TRBJ2-5, with unresolved D. In germline, CDR1 is LGHNA, CDR2 YNFKEQ. V gave up 0 bases and J gave up 0 bases, with 5 bases separating them. The CDR3 extends over 14 amino acids. The CDR3 DNA follows: TGTGCCAGCAGCCAAGAGGGGTACCAAGAGACCCAGTACTTC. It codes for CASSQEGYQETQYF.

V is TRBV11-2 and J is TRBJ2-2; possibly TRBD2 for D (5 bases). This CDR3 is built from 14 residues. Per germline, CDR1 SGHAT and CDR2 FQNNGV. V gave up 1 base and J gave up 5 bases, with 8 bases separating them. Written as DNA, the CDR3 is TGTGCCAGCAGCTTAGTCCGGGGAACCGGGGAGCTGTTTTTT. Its protein product is CASSLVRGTGELFF.

This clone has a single count. The rearrangement uses TRBV14 and TRBJ2-1; 9 positions match TRBD1. The CDR3 extends over 16 amino acids. The germline gives CDR1 SGHDN, CDR2 FVKESK. V lost 3 bases, J lost 9 bases, and 12 bases stayed unmatched. CDR3 nucleotide sequence: TGTGCCAGCAGCCAGATACAGGGGGCGAAGCTGCCTGAGCAGTTCTTC. Translated: CASSQIQGAKLPEQFF.

The chain carries TRBV5-1 and TRBJ2-7; D is perhaps TRBD1 (6 bases). CDR3 length equals 13 residues. V was shortened by 5 bases and J by 3 bases, with 12 bases between the two germline ends. Looked up from germline, CDR1 is SGHRS and CDR2 is YFSETQ. CDR3 nucleotides: TGCGCCAGCAGTCAGGGGCTAGGCTACGAGCAGTACTTC. It translates to CASSQGLGYEQYF. Full variable domain (remainder filled in from reference TRBV5-1 and TRBJ2-7): KAGVTQTPRYLIKTRGQQVTLSCSPISGHRSVSWYQQTPGQGLQFLFEYFSETQRNKGNFPGRFSGRQFSNSRSEMNVSTLELGDSALYLCASSQGLGYEQYFGPGTRLTVT.

The chain combines TRBV2 with TRBJ2-5, with D possibly being TRBD1 or TRBD2 (5 bases each). From germline, CDR1 is SNHLY and CDR2 FYNNEI. V lost 5 bases, J lost 1 base, and 23 bases lay in between. This CDR3 has 18 amino acids. CDR3 amino acids: CASSPRADDWDLQETQYF. In DNA form, the CDR3 reads TGTGCCAGCAGTCCCCGCGCCGATGACTGGGACCTCCAAGAGACCCAGTACTTC.

V usage is TRBV6-5 and J usage is TRBJ1-6; 7 bases are a match to TRBD1. The V and J ends lost 3 bases and 5 bases, in that order; junction bases with no gene match: 4. The CDR3 is made up of 15 amino acids. Looked up from germline, CDR1 is MNHEY and CDR2 is SVGAGI. CDR3 region: CASSYGTANNSPLHF. The CDR3 DNA reads TGTGCCAGCAGTTATGGGACAGCCAATAATTCACCCCTCCACTTT.

The V and J genes are TRBV6-5 and TRBJ2-2; unclear D gene. V shed 5 bases and J shed 6 bases, with 7 bases lying between them. From germline, CDR1 is MNHEY and CDR2 SVGAGI. The CDR3 extends over 12 amino acids. The CDR3 nucleotides read TGTGCCAGCAGTCGCGAGGCCGGGGAGCTGTTTTTT. This sequence encodes CASSREAGELFF.

The chain combines TRBV5-6 with TRBJ1-6; possible D gene TRBD1, 6 bases. With 3 bases removed from V and 3 bases from J, the gap between germline ends came to 10 bases. The CDR3 consists of 15 residues. Germline V gene data show CDR1 as SGHDT and CDR2 as YYEEEE. The CDR3 region is CASSWGRIYNSPLHF. DNA of the CDR3: TGTGCCAGCAGCTGGGGGCGGATCTATAATTCACCCCTCCACTTT.

V and J are TRBV28 and TRBJ1-2, with D tentatively TRBD1 (6 bases). CDR3 length: 16 residues. Trimming took off 6 bases at V and 2 bases at J, with 19 bases between the two ends. Germline V gene lookup returns CDR1 MDHEN and CDR2 SYDVKM. This CDR3 is CASRPAGQPENYGYTF. The CDR3 nucleotides read TGTGCCAGCAGACCGGCCGGACAGCCGGAGAACTATGGCTACACCTTC.

The V gene is TRBV5-1, the J gene TRBJ2-2, with TRBD2 matching 10 bases. V lost 0 bases, J lost 2 bases, and 7 bases stayed unmatched. The germline CDR1 and CDR2 sequences are SGHRS and YFSETQ. CDR3 length: 18 residues. In DNA form, the CDR3 reads TGCGCCAGCAGCTTGGTATTAGCGGGGGGCGCTAACACCGGGGAGCTGTTTTTT. Its protein is CASSLVLAGGANTGELFF. The full variable domain, completed using reference TRBV5-1 and TRBJ2-2, is KAGVTQTPRYLIKTRGQQVTLSCSPISGHRSVSWYQQTPGQGLQFLFEYFSETQRNKGNFPGRFSGRQFSNSRSEMNVSTLELGDSALYLCASSLVLAGGANTGELFFGEGSRLTVL.

The chain recombines TRBV5-1 with TRBJ2-5; D possibly corresponds to TRBD2 (6 bases). This CDR3 has 14 residues. Trimming took 4 bases from V and 1 from J, leaving 11 bases between them. The germline gives CDR1 SGHRS, CDR2 YFSETQ. CDR3 residues: CASSPGGTQETQYF. Written as DNA, the CDR3 is TGCGCCAGCAGCCCCGGAGGGACCCAAGAGACCCAGTACTTC.

This chain joins TRBV6-5 and TRBJ2-7, with 9 nucleotides matching TRBD2. This CDR3 comprises 14 residues. With V trimmed by 0 bases and J by 4 bases, 1 base remained unmatched. Germline loops: CDR1 MNHEY, CDR2 SVGAGI. DNA of the CDR3: TGTGCCAGCAGTTACTCTAGCGGGGGATACGAGCAGTACTTC. This codes for CASSYSSGGYEQYF.